This T cell receptor beta chain was identified in a study of shared clonotypes between healthy human individuals (dated by TCRdb to 2018 to 2021). Concerning the study at large: The cohort comprised a couple of women and three men aged 18 to 49 years. Blood TCR repertoires of a handful of healthy adults were deeply sequenced to estimate repertoire size and the extent of clonotype sharing between individuals. Per donor, three plates each were used for CD4 naive and CD4 memory, two for CD8 naive, and one for CD8 memory. To increase sequencing depth and limit assay-specific biases, different laboratories used diverse techniques to prepare libraries and sequence TCR repertoires. Between about 0.85 and 10 billion PBMCs per donor were obtained by leukapheresis. Paper-wide results and their limitations: Pairwise subsampling indicated that sequencing depth was expected to affect the degree of clonotype sharing among donors. Even with the large sequencing depth, rarefaction of the sorted-subset datasets indicated that sequencing was incomplete. Estimated clonotype richness was generally larger for naive than for memory subsets. Sampling was restricted to blood, and TCR repertoires in tissue are likely to differ from TCR repertoires in blood. Compared with non-shared clonotypes, clonotypes shared by all four sorted-subset donors had higher generation probabilities. Because the study included a small number of donors, the genetic and exposure-history diversity represented was limited. Sharing across several donors was observed for roughly 5.4% of naive CD4, over 3% of naive CD8, roughly 2.4% of memory CD4, and roughly 0.4% of memory CD8 clonotypes.

Measured from the cysteine to the phenylalanine, the CDR3 is 14 residues long. Kept here is only the CDR3 DNA, which spans 42 bases and is read in frame from base 1. V is trimmed back by 0 bases and J by 10 bases, and the junction contains 5 bases that no gene match accounts for. Looking up the germline V gene yields CDR1 MNHEY and CDR2 SVGAGI. TCR CDR3 regions were amplified from genomic DNA by multiplex PCR using the deep immunoSEQ assay. For each cell subset, the extracted genomic DNA was distributed evenly across all wells of several immunoSEQ 96-well plates, and each plate served as one replicate. Each replicate PCR for sorted subsets received about 220 ng genomic DNA, equal to about 29,000 T cell genomes. Purified libraries were quantified with a Qubit 3.0 fluorometer, sized on a Bioanalyzer 2100, and re-quantified with the KAPA Library Quantification kit. Every immunoSEQ 96-well plate was sequenced on a separate single-read 150-cycle Illumina NextSeq 550 flow cell. The paper's data handling went like this. Because the immunoSEQ output held only junctional sequences and lacked quality scores, the filtering could not match the filtering applied to full-length reads. Sequences were annotated with PyIR, a Python wrapper for IgBLAST v1.9, and V/J genes and CDR3 were assigned using IMGT germline references. Any read was removed if the V/J assignment was weak (E-value above 1e-6), the CDR3 was missing, or the read contained stop codons, out-of-frame junctions, or ambiguous translated residues. V3J clonotypes were defined by identical inferred V gene, J gene, and CDR3 amino acid sequence. The percentage overlap between two repertoires was calculated by dividing the number of shared unique clonotypes by the size of the smaller repertoire. Richness of each repertoire was evaluated using RTK rarefaction, the Chao1 estimator, and Recon v2.1 estimates of unobserved clonotypes. OLGA was used to compute generation probabilities for all TCRbeta clonotypes that the gDNA method yielded from several donors. TCRdb carries this immuneACCESS record with in-frame sequences only. Its versions omit some clonotypes, under half of them owing to an unresolved V gene in the studies checked, with the rest unexplained. V, J and clone size are those of that table, while D and trimming were read from the DNA. This sample lists 1.5 million to 2.5 million clones; about 95% were detected once. Together, the top ten hold around 1.2% of the sample.

CD8 naive samples were CD45RO-negative cells positively selected for CCR7, giving a CD45RA+CCR7+ population that excluded TemRA cells. The donors were healthy, HIV-negative adults who had no recently reported acute infections or vaccinations. Only Caucasian adults living in Nashville, Tennessee, USA were represented among the donors. After blood collection by leukapheresis, PBMCs were isolated using Ficoll-Histopaque density gradient centrifugation and then cryopreserved in the vapor phase of liquid nitrogen. Analytical flow cytometry was used to check the purity and quantity of each magnetically sorted T cell population. Genomic DNA was isolated from every sorted fraction and measured by UV absorbance on a Nanodrop 2000c. About this clone: The antigen this receptor binds is unknown. Per-nucleotide qualities are absent, and no much larger clonotype sits a single base away.

This receptor was obtained from a man in his late teens or twenties in good health. Sequenced: naive CD8+ T cells sorted from blood. The cell subset or site label, as the study defines it: CD45RA+CCR7+. The receptor chain draws on TRBV6-5 and TRBJ1-4, and TRBD1 matches 7 of the central bases. The sequenced DNA is TGTGCCAGCAGTTACTCGGAGGGGGCGAGAAAACTGTTTTTT. Its product reads: CASSYSEGARKLFF.